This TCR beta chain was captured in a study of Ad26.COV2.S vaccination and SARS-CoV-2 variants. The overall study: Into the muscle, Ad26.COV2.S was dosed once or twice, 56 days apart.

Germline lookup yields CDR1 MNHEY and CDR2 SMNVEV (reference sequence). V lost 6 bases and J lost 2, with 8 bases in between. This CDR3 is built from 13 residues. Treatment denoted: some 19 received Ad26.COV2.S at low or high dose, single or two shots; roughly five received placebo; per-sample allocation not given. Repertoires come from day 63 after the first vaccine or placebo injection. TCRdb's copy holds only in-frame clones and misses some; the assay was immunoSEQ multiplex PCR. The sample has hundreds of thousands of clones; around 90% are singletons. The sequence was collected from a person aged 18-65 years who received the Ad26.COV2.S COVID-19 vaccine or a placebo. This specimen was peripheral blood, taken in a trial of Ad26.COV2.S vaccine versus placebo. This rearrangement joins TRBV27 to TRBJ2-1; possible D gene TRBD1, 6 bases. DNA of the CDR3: TGTGCCAGCAGCTGGGACACCTACAATGAGCAGTTCTTC. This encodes CASSWDTYNEQFF.